A single sample gave rise to the 26 T cell receptor beta chains below, sequenced in a study of blood T cell repertoires in COVID-19. Some clones are missing from TCRdb's copy, which holds only in-frame ones; the method was immunoSEQ multiplex PCR. The sample records 50,000 to 75,000 clones, more than 60% being singletons. The source material was peripheral blood. These receptors came from a human donor in a cohort sampled during active COVID-19.

J is TRBJ2-5 and V is TRBV28; D is unresolved. Between the trimmed V and J ends, which lost 6 bases and 4 bases, there was a span of 12 bases. The V gene's germline CDR1 is MDHEN and CDR2 SYDVKM. The CDR3 loop spans 13 amino acids. The CDR3 protein is CASRWATLETQYF. CDR3 sequence (DNA): TGTGCCAGCAGATGGGCGACCCTAGAGACCCAGTACTTC.

The CDR3 loop is CASSLQGEGEAFF. The CDR3 coding sequence is TGTGCCAGCAGTCTACAGGGGGAGGGTGAAGCTTTCTTT. This chain joins TRBV2 and TRBJ1-1, with 8 positions matching TRBD1. From germline, CDR1 is SNHLY and CDR2 FYNNEI. CDR3 length: 13 residues. With 5 bases clipped from V and 7 bases from J, the junction kept 6 bases outside the gene matches.

DNA of the CDR3: TGTGCCAGCAGCTGGCAGTCCGGGACAGGGGCTGGAAACACCATATATTTT. Encoded protein: CASSWQSGTGAGNTIYF. The genes are TRBV5-6 and TRBJ1-3, with TRBD1 matching over 10 bases. Germline V gene lookup returns CDR1 SGHDT and CDR2 YYEEEE. The CDR3 has 17 amino acids. V trimming: 3 bases; J trimming: 2 bases; junction bases outside the gene matches: 8.

V and J are TRBV2 and TRBJ1-6; 9 nucleotides line up with TRBD1. The germline CDR1 and CDR2 sequences are SNHLY and FYNNEI. The CDR3 covers 14 residues. With V trimmed by 4 bases and J by 8 bases, 3 bases remained unmatched. CDR3 DNA: TGTGCCAGCAGTGGGGACAGGGTCTATTCACCCCTCCACTTT. Protein sequence: CASSGDRVYSPLHF.

This clone occurred once. The chain couples TRBV7-2 to TRBJ2-2; 9 bases are shared with TRBD2. Germline assignment: CDR1 SGHTA and CDR2 FQGNSA. The CDR3 has 17 residues. With 2 bases clipped from V and 1 base from J, the junction kept 5 bases outside the gene matches. The CDR3 here is CASSLTAGGWNTGELFF. The CDR3, as DNA: TGTGCCAGCAGCTTAACAGCGGGGGGTTGGAACACCGGGGAGCTGTTTTTT.

V and J are TRBV6-5 and TRBJ1-1; no definite D call. CDR1 and CDR2 from the germline V gene are MNHEY and SVGAGI. The CDR3 covers 13 residues. Trimming cost V 6 bases and J 3 bases, with 11 bases left between them. The CDR3 nucleotides read TGTGCCAGCAGGCTAACTAGGGACACTGAAGCTTTCTTT. This translates into CASRLTRDTEAFF.

The chain has TRBV4-1 and TRBJ2-7, with 8 positions matching TRBD2. Per germline, CDR1 MGHRA and CDR2 YSYEKL. The CDR3 is 18 residues long. V gave up 2 bases and J gave up 2 bases; unmatched junction bases: 14. This chain's CDR3 is CASSQPAGASGRTYEQYF. CDR3 nucleotides: TGCGCCAGCAGCCAACCCGCGGGGGCCAGCGGGAGAACCTACGAGCAGTACTTC.

V gene TRBV7-2 combines with J gene TRBJ2-1; a possible D gene is TRBD2 (5 bases). Germline V CDR1 and CDR2: SGHTA, FQGNSA. Trimming shortened V by 2 bases and J by 5 bases, and 7 bases separated the two germline ends. The CDR3 runs to 13 residues. For the CDR3, the DNA is TGTGCCAGCAGCTTAAGTAGCGACAATGAGCAGTTCTTC. This codes for CASSLSSDNEQFF.

The chain uses TRBV7-3 and TRBJ2-3, with D unresolved. Deletions cut 2 bases from V and 2 bases from J, with 5 bases between. This CDR3 region has 13 residues. Per the germline V gene, CDR1 is SGHTA and CDR2 is FQGTGA. The CDR3 protein is CASSLLLTDTQYF. The DNA for the CDR3 is TGTGCCAGCAGCTTACTCCTCACAGATACGCAGTATTTT.

This sequence joins TRBV6-5 and TRBJ2-2; TRBD2 aligns across 9 bases. The CDR3 sequence is 14 residues long. Germline assignment: CDR1 MNHEY and CDR2 SVGAGI. J was trimmed by 7 bases and V by 6 bases; bases with no gene match: 6. CDR3 sequence: CASRGTSPRGELFF. CDR3 DNA sequence: TGTGCCAGCAGGGGGACTAGCCCCCGCGGGGAGCTGTTTTTT.

This clone was observed many times. The chain links TRBV19 to TRBJ1-5, with TRBD1 matching over 8 bases. V dropped 4 bases and J dropped 9; count of bases not matched to a gene: 11. Germline lookup yields CDR1 LNHDA and CDR2 SQIVND (reference sequence). This CDR3 region has 15 residues. The CDR3: CASSTSSTGVWPQHF. In DNA, the CDR3 is TGTGCCAGTAGTACAAGTTCGACAGGGGTTTGGCCCCAGCATTTT.

This chain links TRBV15 with TRBJ1-1; D gene unclear. The V and J ends lost 0 bases and 4 bases respectively, with 9 bases between them. Looked up from germline, CDR1 is LNHNV and CDR2 is YYDKDF (reference sequence). The CDR3 covers 14 residues. In DNA, the CDR3 is TGTGCCACCAGCAGAGATCTTGGAGGCACTGAAGCTTTCTTT. Amino acids: CATSRDLGGTEAFF.

The V and J genes are TRBV10-3 and TRBJ2-5, with TRBD1 matching over 9 bases. V lost 2 bases, J lost 7 bases, and 11 bases stayed unmatched. This CDR3 has 16 residues. Germline CDR1 reads ENHRY; CDR2 reads SYGVKD. CDR3 protein: CAISEQDRGSFGTQYF. The CDR3, as DNA: TGTGCCATCAGTGAGCAGGACAGGGGTTCCTTTGGGACCCAGTACTTC.

This chain links TRBV6-5 with TRBJ2-7, with D perhaps TRBD1 (6 bases). The germline gives CDR1 MNHEY, CDR2 SVGAGI. The V end was cut by 6 bases, the J end by 2 bases, with 14 bases between. The CDR3 sequence is 14 residues long. The CDR3 region is CASRLQGTTYEQYF. In nucleotides, the CDR3 is TGTGCCAGCAGGCTACAGGGAACTACCTACGAGCAGTACTTC.

The genes are TRBV3-1 (or the pseudogene TRBV3-2) and TRBJ1-1; D is perhaps TRBD1 (6 bases). V was shortened by 5 bases and J by 1 base, with 11 bases between the two germline ends. Germline-derived CDR1 and CDR2 are LGHDT and YNNKEL (reference sequence). This CDR3 is 14 amino acids long. The CDR3 coding sequence is TGTGCCAGCAGCAGCCGGGGGGCGAACACTGAAGCTTTCTTT. This sequence encodes CASSSRGANTEAFF.

The rearrangement joins TRBV9 to TRBJ2-1; a possible D gene is TRBD2 (6 bases). This CDR3 contains 11 residues. The germline V gene encodes CDR1 SGDLS and CDR2 YYNGEE. Trimming removed 5 bases at V and 9 bases at J, with 9 bases between. Here the CDR3 reads CASSRGIEQFF. The CDR3 nucleotides read TGTGCCAGCAGTCGGGGGATTGAGCAGTTCTTC.

The rearrangement joins TRBV4-3 to TRBJ1-5; 7 nucleotides align to TRBD1. Germline CDR1 is LGHNA and CDR2 is YSLEER. Trimming removed 0 bases from V and 7 bases from J; junction bases left unmatched: 9. The CDR3 is made up of 16 amino acids. CDR3 in amino acids: CASSQEAQGGAQPQHF. The CDR3 coding sequence is TGCGCCAGCAGCCAAGAGGCCCAGGGGGGTGCACAGCCCCAGCATTTT.

The table lists this clone with a few counts. The gene calls are TRBV5-4 and TRBJ1-1, with D uncertain. CDR1 and CDR2 (germline): SGHNT, YYREEE (reference sequence). The V and J ends lost 7 bases and 1 base respectively, with 17 bases between them. The CDR3 consists of 15 residues. This chain's CDR3 is CASETLPARNTEAFF. The CDR3 nucleotides read TGTGCCAGCGAAACTCTCCCTGCAAGGAACACTGAAGCTTTCTTT.

The chain combines TRBV16 with TRBJ1-6; 7 bases agree with TRBD1. Trimming took 0 bases from V and 7 from J; bases not matched to a gene: 6. The CDR3 covers 16 residues. Germline V gives CDR1 KGHSY, CDR2 FQNENV. The CDR3 coding sequence is TGTGCCAGCAGCCAATCGAGGGGGCTGCGAAATTCACCCCTCCACTTT. This gives the protein CASSQSRGLRNSPLHF.

This clone was observed a handful of times. V and J are TRBV3-1 (or the pseudogene TRBV3-2) and TRBJ2-1, with 12 bases fitting TRBD1. CDR3 length equals 16 residues. CDR1 is LGHDT, CDR2 YNNKEL, per germline (reference sequence). V lost 4 bases and J lost 5; bases outside the gene matches: 6. CDR3 loop: CASSRPGQGADNEQFF. CDR3 bases: TGTGCCAGCAGCCGACCGGGACAGGGGGCAGACAATGAGCAGTTCTTC.

This clone has a count of ten or more. The chain uses TRBV28 and TRBJ1-6; D ambiguous. V lost 9 bases, J lost 12 bases, and 21 bases lay in between. Germline CDR1 is MDHEN and CDR2 is SYDVKM. The CDR3 length is 14 residues. This CDR3 is CASWEPGEWGPLHF. In nucleotides, the CDR3 is TGTGCCAGTTGGGAACCCGGGGAGTGGGGACCCCTCCACTTT. Full variable domain (rest looked up from reference TRBV28 and TRBJ1-6): DVKVTQSSRYLVKRTGEKVFLECVQDMDHENMFWYRQDPGLGLRLIYFSYDVKMKEKGDIPEGYSVSREKKERFSLILESASTNQTSMYLCASWEPGEWGPLHFGNGTRLTVT.

This chain uses TRBV6-2 or TRBV6-3 with TRBJ2-6; D is uncertain. The length of the CDR3 is 18 residues. The ends were cut back, 2 bases at V and 4 bases at J, with 18 bases in the middle. The germline V gene has CDR1 MNHEY and CDR2 SVGEGT. The CDR3 bases are TGTGCCAGCAGTTACGTGGGTCCGTCAGGTCGCGGGGCCAACGTCCTGACTTTC. Protein product: CASSYVGPSGRGANVLTF.

The CDR3 bases are TGTGCCAGCAGCTTACAGCGGACTAGCTACAATGAGCAGTTCTTC. This gives the protein CASSLQRTSYNEQFF. The V and J genes are TRBV7-3 and TRBJ2-1, with 7 positions matching TRBD2. Germline V lookup: CDR1 SGHTA, CDR2 FQGTGA. J lost 3 bases, V lost 2 bases, and 4 bases had no gene match. The CDR3 sequence is 15 residues long.

The rearrangement links TRBV7-9 to TRBJ1-1, with a weak D call TRBD1 (6 bases). The CDR3 length is 13 residues. Germline V lookup: CDR1 SEHNR, CDR2 FQNEAQ (reference sequence). Trimming stripped 5 bases from V and 11 bases from J, with 18 bases between. The CDR3 region has the DNA TGTGCCAGCAGCCAGGTGACACAGGGAACCGCTTTCTTT. It specifies CASSQVTQGTAFF.

This clone was found once. The J gene is TRBJ1-6, the V gene TRBV6-5; possible D gene TRBD1, 6 bases. The germline V and J ends were trimmed by 10 bases and 9 bases, with 16 bases remaining between them. Germline V gene lookup returns CDR1 MNHEY and CDR2 SVGAGI. The CDR3 extends over 13 amino acids. As DNA, the CDR3 is TGTGCCACGGTAACAGGGACGGGTTCACCCCTCCACTTT. It specifies CATVTGTGSPLHF.

The chain joins TRBV12-5 to TRBJ1-4; possible D gene TRBD1, 5 bases. The V gene lost 0 bases and the J gene lost 7 bases, with 15 bases spanning the gap. CDR1 and CDR2 (germline): LGHNT, FRNRAP. CDR3 length: 16 residues. The CDR3 reads CASGLVRGDHFEKLFF. The CDR3 DNA reads TGTGCTAGTGGTTTGGTACGGGGGGACCATTTTGAAAAACTGTTTTTT.